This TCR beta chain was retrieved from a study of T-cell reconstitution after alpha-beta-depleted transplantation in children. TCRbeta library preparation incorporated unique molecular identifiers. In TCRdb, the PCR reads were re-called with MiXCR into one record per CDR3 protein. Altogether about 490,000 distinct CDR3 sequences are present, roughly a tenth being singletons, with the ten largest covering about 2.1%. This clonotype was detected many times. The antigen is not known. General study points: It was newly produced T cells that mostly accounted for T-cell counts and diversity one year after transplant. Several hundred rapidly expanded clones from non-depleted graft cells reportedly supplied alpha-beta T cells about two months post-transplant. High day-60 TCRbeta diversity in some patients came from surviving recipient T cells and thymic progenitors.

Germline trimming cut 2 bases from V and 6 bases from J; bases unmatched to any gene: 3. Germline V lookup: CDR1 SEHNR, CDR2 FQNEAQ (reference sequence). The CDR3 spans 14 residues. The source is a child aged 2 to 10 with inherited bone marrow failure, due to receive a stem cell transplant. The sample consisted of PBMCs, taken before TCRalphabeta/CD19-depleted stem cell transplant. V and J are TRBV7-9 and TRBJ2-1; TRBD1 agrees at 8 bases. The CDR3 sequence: CASSLLGQANEQFF. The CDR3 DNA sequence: TGTGCCAGCAGCTTACTGGGACAGGCCAATGAGCAGTTCTTC.